Presented here are 21 T cell receptor beta chains from one specimen sequenced in a study of T cell changes during pregnancy in multiple sclerosis. Clones were sequenced by immunoSEQ multiplex PCR, and TCRdb holds only the in-frame ones, with some missing. There are about 50,000 clones in the sample; approximately 90% occur only once, and 0.39% lies in the top ten. The sample consisted of CD4+ T cells from peripheral blood mononuclear cells, taken after pregnancy. These receptors all come from a female donor with multiple sclerosis, enrolled in a pregnancy study.

The V gene is TRBV27, the J gene TRBJ1-5, with a tentative D call TRBD1 (6 bases). This CDR3 has 15 amino acids. The germline gives CDR1 MNHEY, CDR2 SMNVEV (reference sequence). Trimming removed 5 bases from V and 9 bases from J, with 20 bases in between. The CDR3, as DNA: TGTGCCAGCAGTCCGTTTATTAGTCCGACAGGGCCCCAGCATTTT. Translating it yields CASSPFISPTGPQHF.

The chain links TRBV7-9 to TRBJ1-1, with 7 bases identical to TRBD1. V gave up 4 bases and J gave up 5 bases; unmatched junction bases: 7. The V gene's germline CDR1 is SEHNR and CDR2 FQNEAQ (reference sequence). There are 14 residues in the CDR3. Here the CDR3 reads CASSSRQGRTEAFF. Written as DNA, the CDR3 is TGTGCCAGCAGCTCCAGACAGGGTAGGACTGAAGCTTTCTTT.

This clone appeared a single time. The chain is built from TRBV28 and TRBJ1-2, with 10 bases that match TRBD1. With 7 bases clipped from V and 3 bases from J, the junction kept 11 bases outside the gene matches. The CDR3 loop spans 16 amino acids. Germline assignment: CDR1 MDHEN and CDR2 SYDVKM. The CDR3 sequence: CASTNGGTGADYGYTF. The CDR3 region has the DNA TGTGCCAGCACCAACGGCGGGACAGGGGCTGACTATGGCTACACCTTC.

The genes are TRBV29-1 and TRBJ1-2; D unresolved. The length of the CDR3 is 13 residues. Germline V gives CDR1 SQVTM, CDR2 ANQGSEA. V was cut by 4 bases and J by 8 bases, with 17 bases left in between. In nucleotides, the CDR3 is TGCAGCGTTGTTGTGGTCGGGGATGGAGGCTACACCTTC. Translating gives CSVVVVGDGGYTF.

This chain uses TRBV5-6 with TRBJ2-3; D not certain. V gave up 0 bases and J gave up 1 base, with 6 bases separating them. The germline V gene encodes CDR1 SGHDT and CDR2 YYEEEE. This CDR3 comprises 14 residues. CDR3 in DNA: TGTGCCAGCAGCTTGGGCAGCGGCACAGATACGCAGTATTTT. Translating it yields CASSLGSGTDTQYF.

Here the CDR3 reads CASRRDTLRYGYTF. The CDR3 DNA is TGTGCCAGCCGACGGGACACCCTGAGGTATGGCTACACCTTC. The chain employs TRBV19 and TRBJ1-2; D may be TRBD1 (6 bases). The CDR3 is made up of 14 amino acids. Deletions cut 9 bases from V and 5 bases from J, with 19 bases between. CDR1 and CDR2 from the germline V gene are LNHDA and SQIVND (reference sequence). The complete variable domain, with remaining parts taken from reference TRBV19 and TRBJ1-2, reads DGGITQSPKYLFRKEGQNVTLSCEQNLNHDAMYWYRQDPGQGLRLIYYSQIVNDFQKGDIAEGYSVSREKKESFPLTVTSAQKNPTAFYLCASRRDTLRYGYTFGSGTRLTVV.

This clone was picked up one time. The CDR3 sequence is CASSIPSGGHQETQYF. For the CDR3, the DNA is TGTGCCAGTAGTATTCCTAGCGGGGGCCACCAAGAGACCCAGTACTTC. The rearrangement joins TRBV19 to TRBJ2-5; 10 positions agree with TRBD2. There are 16 residues in the CDR3. Per germline, CDR1 LNHDA and CDR2 SQIVND (reference sequence). Losses at the gene ends were 3 bases for V and 0 bases for J; bases not matched to a gene: 4.

The chain employs TRBV6-5 and TRBJ1-5; D remains unclear. This CDR3 comprises 14 residues. The V gene's germline CDR1 is MNHEY and CDR2 SVGAGI. The V end lost 4 bases, the J end lost 5 bases, and 12 bases lay between the germline ends. The CDR3 is CASSFGARHQPQHF. CDR3 nucleotide sequence: TGTGCCAGCAGTTTCGGAGCACGGCATCAGCCCCAGCATTTT.

V gene TRBV5-4 combines with J gene TRBJ2-7; the match to TRBD1 covers 10 bases. The V segment lost 4 bases and the J segment 7 bases; nucleotides outside the gene matches: 5. Germline lookup yields CDR1 SGHNT and CDR2 YYREEE (reference sequence). The CDR3 has 13 amino acids. The CDR3 loop reads CASSRDRGGEQYF. CDR3 sequence (DNA): TGTGCCAGCAGCAGGGACAGGGGAGGAGAGCAGTACTTC.

The V gene is TRBV12-1, the J gene TRBJ1-5; the table assigns TRBD1, which was not confirmed against the DNA. TRBV12-1 is a pseudogene. CDR3 length: 18 residues. The CDR3 here is CASSFLFRDSFLIGPQHF. The CDR3 DNA reads as TGTGCCAGCAGCTTTTTATTCCGGGACAGTTTTTTAATTGGGCCCCAGCATTTT.

The CDR3 coding sequence is TGTGCCAGCAGCGTGAGCGGAATCCAAGAGACCCAGTACTTC. Protein: CASSVSGIQETQYF. The chain carries TRBV9 and TRBJ2-5; tentatively, D is TRBD2 (5 bases). The CDR3 totals 14 residues. V shed 2 bases and J shed 1 base, with 9 bases lying between them. Per the germline V gene, CDR1 is SGDLS and CDR2 is YYNGEE. Looking up the rest from reference TRBV9 and TRBJ2-5 gives the full variable domain: DSGVTQTPKHLITATGQRVTLRCSPRSGDLSVYWYQQSLDQGLQFLIQYYNGEERAKGNILERFSAQQFPDLHSELNLSSLELGDSALYFCASSVSGIQETQYFGPGTRLLVL.

The V gene is TRBV30, the J gene TRBJ2-7; TRBD2 might be the D (6 bases). The V gene lost 0 bases and the J gene lost 6 bases, with 15 bases spanning the gap. Germline V gene data show CDR1 as GTSNPN and CDR2 as SVGIG (reference sequence). This CDR3 is 14 amino acids long. Here the CDR3 DNA reads TGTGCCTGGAGTGTACTCACGGGAGTTGGCGAGCAGTACTTC. It codes for CAWSVLTGVGEQYF.

This sequence joins TRBV2 and TRBJ1-4, with a weak D call TRBD1 (6 bases). The ends were cut back, 5 bases at V and 2 bases at J, with 15 bases in the middle. The CDR3 contains 16 residues. The germline CDR1 and CDR2 sequences are SNHLY and FYNNEI. CDR3 residues: CASSRTATGTNEKLFF. The DNA of the CDR3 is TGTGCCAGCAGTCGGACGGCAACAGGGACTAATGAAAAACTGTTTTTT.

This clone was seen only once. The chain is built from TRBV5-1 and TRBJ2-1; TRBD2 is a possible D gene (6 bases). Per the germline V gene, CDR1 is SGHRS and CDR2 is YFSETQ. This CDR3 has 15 amino acids. V was cut by 4 bases and J by 4 bases, with 15 bases left in between. The CDR3 loop reads CASSGGDFRYNEQFF. The CDR3 DNA is TGCGCCAGCAGCGGAGGGGACTTCAGATACAATGAGCAGTTCTTC.

The chain has TRBV7-8 and TRBJ2-7; 8 bases are shared with TRBD2. Germline-derived CDR1 and CDR2 are SGHVS and FQNEAQ. CDR3 length: 16 residues. J lost 4 bases, V lost 1 base, and 9 bases had no gene match. The CDR3 sequence is CASSLDSATSVYEQYF. CDR3 nucleotides: TGTGCCAGCAGCTTAGATAGCGCGACTAGCGTTTACGAGCAGTACTTC.

The V and J genes are TRBV15 and TRBJ2-5, with 8 bases matching TRBD1. The germline CDR1 and CDR2 sequences are LNHNV and YYDKDF (reference sequence). V dropped 8 bases and J dropped 0; count of bases not matched to a gene: 2. The CDR3 is 13 residues long. CDR3: CATETGDQETQYF. In nucleotides, the CDR3 is TGTGCCACCGAGACAGGGGACCAAGAGACCCAGTACTTC.

The CDR3 DNA is TGTGCCAGCAGCTTAGAGAGGGGGACTAACTATGGCTACACCTTC. Residues: CASSLERGTNYGYTF. The chain recombines TRBV11-2 with TRBJ1-2; the D gene is possibly TRBD1 (6 bases). The CDR3 length is 15 residues. Germline V gene data show CDR1 as SGHAT and CDR2 as FQNNGV. V lost 0 bases, J lost 0 bases, and 8 bases lay in between.

The chain uses TRBV5-1 and TRBJ2-7; 15 positions match TRBD2. V shed 0 bases and J 8 bases; nucleotides not matched to a gene: 6. CDR3 length: 16 amino acids. Germline CDR1 is SGHRS and CDR2 is YFSETQ. CDR3 region: CASSLGGTSGRRKQYF. Written as DNA, the CDR3 is TGCGCCAGCAGCTTGGGCGGGACTAGCGGGAGGAGGAAGCAGTACTTC.

The rearrangement uses TRBV11-2 and TRBJ2-1; 9 bases fit TRBD2. CDR1 and CDR2 from the germline V gene are SGHAT and FQNNGV. V dropped 8 bases and J dropped 5; count of bases not matched to a gene: 10. CDR3 length: 15 amino acids. The CDR3 region has the DNA TGTGCCAGCGACCGGATTTGGACTAGCGACAATGAGCAGTTCTTC. Protein: CASDRIWTSDNEQFF.

The chain combines TRBV7-2 with TRBJ2-1; 10 bases line up with TRBD2. The V gene end was trimmed by 4 bases and the J gene end by 0 bases; junction bases not matched to a gene: 3. CDR1 is SGHTA, CDR2 FQGNSA, per germline. The CDR3 is 16 residues long. The CDR3 DNA sequence: TGTGCCAGCAGCTCTTCTAGCGGGAGCTCCTACAATGAGCAGTTCTTC. Protein sequence: CASSSSSGSSYNEQFF.

The chain carries TRBV15 and TRBJ2-7; no clear D. Trimming cost V 0 bases and J 0 bases, with 9 bases left between them. This CDR3 spans 15 amino acids. Germline V gene sequence: CDR1 LNHNV, CDR2 YYDKDF (reference sequence). The CDR3 nucleotides read TGTGCCACCAGCAGAGACCCCCAGGCCTCCTACGAGCAGTACTTC. The encoded protein is CATSRDPQASYEQYF.